The 29 T cell receptor beta chains presented below share a single source sample, sequenced in a study of T cells after yellow fever vaccination. TCRdb re-called the 5' RACE reads through MiXCR, storing one row per CDR3 protein. Of about 300,000 distinct CDR3 sequences listed, roughly 8.7% are singletons. Sequenced material: CD4+ T cells sorted from PBMCs, taken 5 days after the yellow fever booster vaccination. The receptor source for this set is a man aged 18 to 30 who received the YFV17D yellow fever vaccine.

The rearrangement joins TRBV5-5 to TRBJ2-5, with 7 bases matching TRBD2. V shed 4 bases, J shed 5 bases, and the junction held 11 bases outside the gene matches. Germline lookup yields CDR1 SGHKS and CDR2 YYEKEE (reference sequence). The CDR3 is 15 residues long. Here the CDR3 reads CASSHGGNPLETQYF. CDR3 bases: TGTGCCAGCAGCCACGGGGGGAACCCCTTGGAGACCCAGTACTTC.

DNA for the CDR3: TGTGCCAGCAGCTTTGTCGACAGGGGACCTAACTATGGCTACACCTTC. It is translated as CASSFVDRGPNYGYTF. The rearrangement joins TRBV7-8 to TRBJ1-2; 8 bases map to TRBD1. V shed 3 bases and J 0 bases; nucleotides not matched to a gene: 6. The V gene's germline CDR1 is SGHVS and CDR2 FQNEAQ. The CDR3 runs to 16 residues.

There are many counts of this clonotype. The genes are TRBV7-2 and TRBJ2-5, with D perhaps assigned TRBD1 or TRBD2 (6 bases each). The germline CDR1 and CDR2 sequences are SGHTA and FQGNSA. Between the trimmed V and J ends, which lost 3 bases and 2 bases, there was a span of 16 bases. CDR3 length: 16 amino acids. The CDR3 protein is CASSFNGGRKQETQYF. The DNA for the CDR3 is TGTGCCAGCAGCTTTAATGGGGGGCGGAAACAAGAGACCCAGTACTTC.

There are a few counts of this clonotype. J is TRBJ1-1 and V is TRBV2, with TRBD1 as a possible D gene (5 bases). The germline CDR1 and CDR2 sequences are SNHLY and FYNNEI. With 2 bases removed from V and 0 bases from J, the gap between germline ends came to 7 bases. The CDR3 extends over 14 amino acids. The CDR3 region has the DNA TGTGCCAGCAGTGAACTGGGACTGAACACTGAAGCTTTCTTT. This sequence encodes CASSELGLNTEAFF.

This clonotype was picked up a small number of times. The rearrangement links TRBV7-2 to TRBJ1-1; D ambiguous. Germline-derived CDR1 and CDR2 are SGHTA and FQGNSA. This CDR3 is built from 15 residues. Trimming stripped 7 bases from V and 5 bases from J, with 20 bases between. The CDR3 reads CASINRILSGTEAFF. CDR3 DNA: TGTGCCAGCATAAACCGAATCCTAAGTGGGACTGAAGCTTTCTTT.

This clonotype was recorded a few times. The rearrangement links TRBV15 to TRBJ2-3, with 8 bases fitting TRBD1. CDR3 length: 15 amino acids. The trim removed 5 bases at V and 2 bases at J, leaving 6 bases unmatched. Per the germline V gene, CDR1 is LNHNV and CDR2 is YYDKDF (reference sequence). This chain's CDR3 is CATSWDRPVTDTQYF. The CDR3, as DNA: TGTGCCACCAGCTGGGACAGGCCAGTCACAGATACGCAGTATTTT.

This clonotype has ten or more counts. The chain carries TRBV6-1 and TRBJ2-7; D not resolved. V was clipped by 1 base and J by 5 bases, with 12 bases between them. The length of the CDR3 is 14 residues. The V gene's germline CDR1 is MNHNS and CDR2 SASEGT. CDR3 protein: CASSEGAGWNEQYV. The CDR3 DNA sequence: TGTGCCAGCAGTGAAGGGGCAGGATGGAACGAGCAGTACGTC.

This clonotype was found many times. V gene TRBV4-1 combines with J gene TRBJ2-5; no clear D gene. The V gene lost 4 bases and the J gene lost 5 bases, with 11 bases spanning the gap. The germline V gene encodes CDR1 MGHRA and CDR2 YSYEKL. This CDR3 is built from 13 residues. This CDR3 reads CASSLLGWETQYF. For the CDR3, the DNA is TGCGCCAGCAGCCTCCTTGGGTGGGAGACCCAGTACTTC.

This clonotype was counted only a few times. This chain uses TRBV6-2 or TRBV6-3 with TRBJ2-1, with 12 bases that match TRBD1. Losses at the gene ends were 4 bases for V and 8 bases for J; bases not matched to a gene: 6. Per the germline V gene, CDR1 is MNHEY and CDR2 is SVGEGT. The CDR3 runs to 15 residues. The CDR3 reads CASSSPGQGAHEQFF. Written as DNA, the CDR3 is TGTGCCAGCAGTTCCCCGGGACAGGGGGCCCATGAGCAGTTCTTC.

The V and J genes are TRBV18 and TRBJ2-3, with D possibly being TRBD2 (5 bases). Germline V gene lookup returns CDR1 KGHSH and CDR2 LQKENI. The CDR3 totals 14 residues. The V and J ends lost 6 bases and 6 bases respectively, with 16 bases between them. CDR3 region: CASSQLNSVDTQYF. DNA of the CDR3: TGTGCCAGCTCCCAACTTAATAGCGTCGATACGCAGTATTTT.

Only a few counts were recorded for this clonotype. The rearrangement links TRBV4-3 to TRBJ2-2; 8 positions agree with TRBD1. Trimming at V came to 2 bases and at J to 7 bases, leaving 9 bases not matched to a gene. Germline-derived CDR1 and CDR2 are LGHNA and YSLEER. CDR3 length: 16 amino acids. CDR3 residues: CASSQLRTGSDGELFF. In DNA, the CDR3 is TGCGCCAGCAGCCAACTCCGGACAGGGTCGGACGGGGAGCTGTTTTTT.

Ten or more counts support this clonotype. The chain links TRBV24-1 to TRBJ2-1, with D possibly being TRBD2 (6 bases). Per germline, CDR1 KGHDR and CDR2 SFDVKD. Trimming stripped 0 bases from V and 8 bases from J, with 13 bases between. This CDR3 is built from 15 residues. CDR3 amino acids: CATSDLKLAGDEQFF. The CDR3 DNA is TGTGCCACCAGTGATTTGAAACTAGCCGGTGATGAGCAGTTCTTC.

At least ten counts were recorded for this clonotype. The V and J genes are TRBV5-1 and TRBJ2-3; D may be TRBD1 (6 bases). In germline, CDR1 is SGHRS, CDR2 YFSETQ. The CDR3 contains 13 residues. Trimming removed 2 bases at V and 6 bases at J, with 10 bases between. Written as DNA, the CDR3 is TGCGCCAGCAGCTTCTGGGGGCGGGATACGCAGTATTTT. It encodes CASSFWGRDTQYF.

This chain uses TRBV7-3 with TRBJ2-1; 9 bases are shared with TRBD2. V dropped 5 bases and J dropped 4; count of bases not matched to a gene: 9. The CDR3 sequence is 16 residues long. Germline lookup yields CDR1 SGHTA and CDR2 FQGTGA. This chain's CDR3 is CASSTVAGAGYNEQFF. The DNA of the CDR3 is TGTGCCAGCAGCACCGTAGCGGGGGCGGGATACAATGAGCAGTTCTTC.

This clonotype has at least ten counts. V and J are TRBV29-1 and TRBJ2-7; 9 positions agree with TRBD1. V lost 6 bases to trimming and J lost 5 bases; unmatched junction nucleotides: 17. Germline CDR1 is SQVTM and CDR2 is ANQGSEA. The CDR3 length is 16 residues. The CDR3 nucleotides read TGCAGCGTCCAGACAGGGGGAACGTATCCCAGTGACGAGCAGTACTTC. Protein product: CSVQTGGTYPSDEQYF.

This clonotype was seen more than once but under ten times. A junction boundary mismatches the germline segment, possibly from a read error. The chain is built from TRBV27 and TRBJ1-1; unclear D gene. The CDR3 is made up of 8 amino acids. Per germline, CDR1 MNHEY and CDR2 SMNVEV (reference sequence). The CDR3 here is CASPRGPF. Written as DNA, the CDR3 is TGTGCCAGTCCGAGAGGCCCTTTT.

The genes are TRBV5-1 and TRBJ2-3; TRBD1 aligns across 7 bases. The CDR3 runs to 14 residues. Trimming removed 4 bases from V and 1 base from J; junction bases left unmatched: 3. Germline V CDR1 and CDR2: SGHRS, YFSETQ. The CDR3 sequence: CASSTTGGTDTQYF. The CDR3 region has the DNA TGCGCCAGCAGCACAACAGGGGGCACAGATACGCAGTATTTT.

This clonotype occurred a few times. This sequence joins TRBV20-1 and TRBJ2-3; D perhaps matches TRBD1 (5 bases). This CDR3 is built from 15 residues. Trimming took 6 bases from V and 3 from J, leaving 19 bases between them. From germline, CDR1 is DFQATT and CDR2 SNEGSKA (reference sequence). DNA of the CDR3: TGCAGTGCCAATATTTGGGCAGGGAAAACAGATACGCAGTATTTT. Its protein product is CSANIWAGKTDTQYF.

This clonotype was detected a few times. The J gene is TRBJ1-1, the V gene TRBV12-3 or TRBV12-4; D not resolved. The CDR3 has 11 amino acids. Deletions cut 5 bases from V and 6 bases from J, with 7 bases between. CDR3 coding DNA: TGTGCCAGCAGTCCAAGGGCTGAAGCTTTCTTT. It encodes CASSPRAEAFF.

This chain connects TRBV7-9 to TRBJ1-2; the D gene is possibly TRBD1 (6 bases). This CDR3 region has 14 residues. The germline CDR1 and CDR2 sequences are SEHNR and FQNEAQ (reference sequence). V was trimmed by 2 bases and J by 3 bases, leaving 10 bases between them. This chain's CDR3 is CASSLTGLDYGYTF. The CDR3, as DNA: TGTGCCAGCAGCTTAACAGGGTTGGACTATGGCTACACCTTC.

The rearrangement links TRBV12-3 or TRBV12-4 to TRBJ2-1; D remains ambiguous. Trimming stripped 7 bases from V and 3 bases from J, with 19 bases between. The CDR3 contains 16 residues. The CDR3: CASTPRSWTDYNEQFF. CDR3 DNA: TGTGCCAGCACCCCCAGGTCATGGACGGACTACAATGAGCAGTTCTTC.

This clonotype has a handful of counts. The chain links TRBV10-3 to TRBJ1-1; tentative D call: TRBD1 (6 bases). This CDR3 has 12 amino acids. The germline V gene has CDR1 ENHRY and CDR2 SYGVKD. V dropped 0 bases and J dropped 11 bases, with 10 bases sitting between them. The CDR3 coding sequence is TGTGCCATCAGTGAGTCGGGGGGCGCGGCTTTCTTT. It translates to CAISESGGAAFF.

This clonotype was picked up a small number of times. The chain has TRBV25-1 and TRBJ2-1, with D tentatively TRBD1 (5 bases). The CDR3 is 12 amino acids. Trimming removed 6 bases at V and 4 bases at J, with 7 bases between. Germline lookup yields CDR1 MGHDK and CDR2 SYGVNS. The CDR3 sequence: CASRDRYNEQFF. For the CDR3, the DNA is TGTGCCAGCAGAGACAGATACAATGAGCAGTTCTTC.

The rearrangement joins TRBV6-1 to TRBJ1-6; D gene ambiguous. This CDR3 has 12 residues. Looked up from germline, CDR1 is MNHNS and CDR2 is SASEGT. V shed 1 base and J shed 10 bases, with 5 bases lying between them. In nucleotides, the CDR3 is TGTGCCAGCAGTGAAGAATTCTCACCCCTCCACTTT. This translates into CASSEEFSPLHF.

The table lists this clonotype with many counts. The chain is built from TRBV24-1 and TRBJ1-1; 10 nucleotides match TRBD1. The CDR3 is 18 residues long. CDR1 and CDR2 from the germline V gene are KGHDR and SFDVKD. The V and J ends lost 12 bases and 0 bases, in that order; junction bases with no gene match: 18. The CDR3 region has the DNA TGTGCCCCATCGATGACAGGGGGCGAGGAAGCCCTGAACACTGAAGCTTTCTTT. This gives the protein CAPSMTGGEEALNTEAFF.

This clonotype was counted at least ten times. The chain has TRBV4-3 and TRBJ2-1; 7 nucleotides line up with TRBD2. The CDR3 totals 15 residues. V dropped 1 base and J dropped 9; count of bases not matched to a gene: 9. Germline loops: CDR1 LGHNA, CDR2 YSLEER. The CDR3 here is CASSQVQSGEAEQFF. CDR3 DNA: TGCGCCAGCAGCCAAGTCCAGAGCGGGGAGGCTGAGCAGTTCTTC.

Only a few counts were recorded for this clonotype. For the CDR3, the DNA is TGTGCCAGCTCCCGTTTGGACAGGGGGAACACTGAAGCTTTCTTT. As protein: CASSRLDRGNTEAFF. The chain recombines TRBV18 with TRBJ1-1, with 9 positions matching TRBD1. Germline V gene lookup returns CDR1 KGHSH and CDR2 LQKENI. This CDR3 has 15 amino acids. The J segment lost 1 base and the V segment lost 6 bases, leaving 6 bases of the junction unmatched.

The V call is TRBV9, the J call TRBJ1-6; TRBD1 is a possible D gene (5 bases). V lost 0 bases to trimming and J lost 9 bases, with 13 bases between them. Per germline, CDR1 SGDLS and CDR2 YYNGEE. The CDR3 runs 15 residues. The CDR3 DNA is TGTGCCAGCAGCGTAGGGGGGTTCGGGGGTTCACCCCTCCACTTT. It is translated as CASSVGGFGGSPLHF.

With regard to this clonotype: Mismatch with germline at one junction end may stem from a read error. The V and J genes are TRBV7-7 and TRBJ2-5; 9 bases line up with TRBD2. This CDR3 spans 13 amino acids. Germline values: CDR1 SSHAT, CDR2 FNYEAQ (reference sequence). Here the CDR3 DNA reads TGTGCTAGCAGGCTAGCGGGGCAAGAGACCCAGTACTTC. It is translated as CASRLAGQETQYF. Complete variable domain (other parts from reference TRBV7-7 and TRBJ2-5): GAGVSQSPRYKVTKRGQDVTLRCDPISSHATLYWYQQALGQGPEFLTYFNYEAQPDKSGLPSDRFSAERPEGSISTLTIQRTEQRDSAMYRCASRLAGQETQYFGPGTRLLVL.